The clone carrying this T cell receptor beta chain was detected only a few times. The antigen remains unidentified. The data stem from a study of T cell repertoires in cytomegalovirus infection. General observations from the study: There were carriers of CMV plus the relevant HLA, and cumulative public TCR beta family frequency identified them. HLA-C-restricted CMV clonotypes gave the most frequent clonotype in two of eight donors.

V was pared by 6 bases and J by 0 bases, with 8 bases between. The CDR3 totals 13 residues. Per germline, CDR1 MNHEY and CDR2 SVGAGI. TCRdb reprocessed the reads with MiXCR, giving one entry per CDR3 protein. Of roughly 630,000 distinct CDR3 sequences in the sample, more than 20% were seen once. The sequence derives from a human donor in good health (CMV status not recorded). Some clones in this sample may be carry-over from other donors' samples. Sequencing was carried out using CD8+ T cells from PBMCs. The rearrangement links TRBV6-5 to TRBJ1-1; D gene ambiguous. CDR3 sequence: CASSMAMNTEAFF. For the CDR3, the DNA is TGTGCCAGCAGCATGGCCATGAACACTGAAGCTTTCTTT.